This T cell receptor (beta chain) derives from a study of a mutant IDH1 vaccine in newly diagnosed glioma. Across the whole study: In the visit schedule, V12 fell in week 35, while V13 fell in week 47.

With V trimmed by 6 bases and J by 4 bases, 2 bases remained unmatched. CDR3 length: 12 amino acids. Germline values: CDR1 MNHNS, CDR2 SASEGT. This clone turned up a few times. Antigen: not known. The time point is: week 35, safety follow-up. Every vaccine dose comprised 300 ug of mutant IDH1 20-mer peptide plus topical imiquimod. Patients underwent eight vaccinations, which took place in weeks 1, 3, 5, 7, 11, 15, 19 and 23. General observations from the study: Top peripheral T cell clonotype shifts appeared unrelated to pseudoprogression.

Profiled with immunoSEQ multiplex PCR; TCRdb holds only in-frame clones, not every one. The sample has about 26,000 clones; around 78% are singletons. This receptor was taken from a young man with glioma. The chain couples TRBV6-1 to TRBJ2-5, with 7 bases identical to TRBD1. Sequences were derived from PBMCs, sampled from a glioma patient whose treatment included an IDH1 peptide vaccine. The CDR3 bases are TGTGCCAGCAGGACAGGGTTAGAGACCCAGTACTTC. Translating it yields CASRTGLETQYF.